One and the same sample provided the 17 T cell receptor beta chains below, sequenced in a study of PD-1 blockade in mismatch repair-deficient tumors. Specified time point: approximately 11-day in vitro stimulation with candidate neoantigen peptide 7. These receptors are not linked to any known antigen. Produced via immunoSEQ multiplex PCR; TCRdb's table is partial and in-frame only. The top ten hold approximately 12% of the sample, which has just under 9,000 clones, roughly 88% seen once. The sample consisted of cells cultured in vitro, taken from a patient treated with pembrolizumab. These receptors were collected from an adult with mismatch repair-deficient cancer.

The V call is TRBV6-5, the J call TRBJ2-3; D call uncertain. Germline loops: CDR1 MNHEY, CDR2 SVGAGI. V lost 6 bases and J lost 4, with 14 bases in between. This CDR3 is 14 amino acids long. CDR3 in amino acids: CASRVIGQADTQYF. CDR3 nucleotide sequence: TGTGCCAGCAGGGTGATCGGGCAAGCAGATACGCAGTATTTT.

This clone has a single count. The chain recombines TRBV7-9 with TRBJ1-2, with 7 positions matching TRBD1. Trimming removed 7 bases from V and 0 bases from J; junction bases left unmatched: 14. CDR1 is SEHNR, CDR2 FQNEAQ, per germline (reference sequence). The CDR3 extends over 17 amino acids. The CDR3 loop is CASNDREVPKANYGYTF. Written as DNA, the CDR3 is TGTGCCAGCAACGACAGGGAAGTTCCGAAAGCTAACTATGGCTACACCTTC.

The genes are TRBV6-1 and TRBJ1-6, with 7 bases lining up with TRBD1. The CDR3 length is 14 residues. The V and J ends lost 6 bases and 8 bases, in that order; junction bases with no gene match: 7. The V gene's germline CDR1 is MNHNS and CDR2 SASEGT. The CDR3 here is CASRRGPMDSPLHF. CDR3 coding DNA: TGTGCCAGCAGAAGGGGGCCTATGGATTCACCCCTCCACTTT.

This chain uses TRBV5-6 with TRBJ2-2; TRBD2 matches 12 bases. The CDR3 covers 15 residues. Germline CDR1 is SGHDT and CDR2 is YYEEEE. With V trimmed by 2 bases and J by 5 bases, 1 base remained unmatched. CDR3 sequence reads: CASSFLAGGTGELFF. CDR3 DNA: TGTGCCAGCAGCTTTCTAGCGGGAGGGACCGGGGAGCTGTTTTTT. Full variable domain (remainder filled in from reference TRBV5-6 and TRBJ2-2): DAGVTQSPTHLIKTRGQQVTLRCSPKSGHDTVSWYQQALGQGPQFIFQYYEEEERQRGNFPDRFSGHQFPNYSSELNVNALLLGDSALYLCASSFLAGGTGELFFGEGSRLTVL.

This clone has a handful of counts. This chain links TRBV7-8 with TRBJ1-5; 9 nucleotides agree with TRBD1. The germline V gene encodes CDR1 SGHVS and CDR2 FQNEAQ. CDR3 length: 20 amino acids. V shed 5 bases and J 1 base; nucleotides not matched to a gene: 18. The CDR3: CASSRGWGQGSPRSNQPQHF. The CDR3 DNA reads TGTGCCAGCAGCCGAGGGTGGGGACAGGGCTCACCAAGGAGCAATCAGCCCCAGCATTTT. Combining the CDR3 with reference TRBV7-8 and TRBJ1-5 gives the whole variable domain GAGVSQSPRYKVAKRGQDVALRCDPISGHVSLFWYQQALGQGPEFLTYFQNEAQLDKSGLPSDRFFAERPEGSVSTLKIQRTQQEDSAVYLCASSRGWGQGSPRSNQPQHFGDGTRLSIL.

The chain links TRBV9 to TRBJ2-7; 8 nucleotides agree with TRBD2. This CDR3 comprises 14 residues. V lost 3 bases, J lost 2 bases, and 4 bases stayed unmatched. Germline CDR1 SGDLS, CDR2 YYNGEE. The CDR3 loop is CASSGTSGTYEQYF. DNA for the CDR3: TGTGCCAGCAGCGGAACTAGCGGAACCTACGAGCAGTACTTC.

The chain uses TRBV5-4 and TRBJ2-5; D is perhaps TRBD1 (6 bases). This CDR3 contains 14 residues. Germline lookup yields CDR1 SGHNT and CDR2 YYREEE (reference sequence). Trimming left V 0 bases short and J 5 bases short, with 11 bases between. The CDR3 here is CASSLGRQVETQYF. The CDR3 nucleotides read TGTGCCAGCAGCTTGGGAAGACAGGTCGAGACCCAGTACTTC.

The sample holds a few counts of this clone. The chain joins TRBV30 to TRBJ2-2; TRBD2 is a possible D gene (5 bases). Trimming left V 0 bases short and J 0 bases short, with 14 bases between. Germline V CDR1 and CDR2: GTSNPN, SVGIG (reference sequence). CDR3 length: 17 residues. The CDR3 is CAWSVLPGLTNTGELFF. The CDR3 region has the DNA TGTGCCTGGAGTGTACTTCCCGGACTGACGAACACCGGGGAGCTGTTTTTT.

V and J are TRBV7-3 and TRBJ2-1; 12 nucleotides align to TRBD2. The J segment lost 10 bases and the V segment lost 9 bases, leaving 7 bases of the junction unmatched. CDR3 length: 13 amino acids. The germline V gene encodes CDR1 SGHTA and CDR2 FQGTGA. The CDR3 DNA reads as TGTGCCAGTAGACTAGCGGGAGCAGGGGAGCAGTTCTTC. Protein sequence: CASRLAGAGEQFF.

The chain joins TRBV9 to TRBJ2-7, with D uncertain. Germline loops: CDR1 SGDLS, CDR2 YYNGEE. This CDR3 region has 13 residues. Trimming cost V 3 bases and J 2 bases, with 9 bases left between them. The CDR3 reads CASSDGRPYEQYF. DNA of the CDR3: TGTGCCAGCAGCGACGGACGGCCCTACGAGCAGTACTTC.

V is TRBV19 and J is TRBJ2-1; the D gene is possibly TRBD2 (5 bases). The CDR3 has 13 residues. From germline, CDR1 is LNHDA and CDR2 SQIVND (reference sequence). The V end lost 1 base, the J end lost 4 bases, and 5 bases lay between the germline ends. The CDR3 here is CASSIGGYNEQFF. For the CDR3, the DNA is TGTGCCAGTAGTATAGGCGGGTACAATGAGCAGTTCTTC.

The V and J genes are TRBV7-8 and TRBJ1-3; D not certain. The CDR3 is made up of 16 amino acids. V lost 5 bases, J lost 1 base, and 15 bases lay in between. Germline-derived CDR1 and CDR2 are SGHVS and FQNEAQ. CDR3 bases: TGTGCCAGCAGCCATGCTTATGGAGTTTCTGGAAACACCATATATTTT. This translates into CASSHAYGVSGNTIYF.

Only one count was recorded for this clone. The J gene is TRBJ2-4, the V gene TRBV5-4; 11 bases are a match to TRBD2. This CDR3 is built from 15 residues. Trimming at V came to 4 bases and at J to 7 bases, leaving 7 bases not matched to a gene. Germline V gene sequence: CDR1 SGHNT, CDR2 YYREEE (reference sequence). The CDR3 DNA follows: TGTGCCAGCAGCGTCGGGACTAGCGGAAGGAACATTCAGTACTTC. Amino acid sequence: CASSVGTSGRNIQYF.

This sequence joins TRBV30 and TRBJ2-1; 8 bases are shared with TRBD2. V shed 5 bases, J shed 8 bases, and the junction held 5 bases outside the gene matches. The CDR3 has 12 residues. CDR1 is GTSNPN and CDR2 is SVGIG in the germline V gene (reference sequence). For the CDR3, the DNA is TGTGCCTGGCGTCGCGGGAGGTATGAGCAGTTCTTC. Amino acid sequence: CAWRRGRYEQFF.

This chain links TRBV30 with TRBJ2-2; D perhaps matches TRBD2 (6 bases). The germline gives CDR1 GTSNPN, CDR2 SVGIG (reference sequence). V was cut by 5 bases and J by 7 bases, with 8 bases left in between. This CDR3 comprises 11 residues. CDR3 protein: CAWGGGGELFF. The CDR3 DNA is TGTGCCTGGGGGGGAGGCGGGGAGCTGTTTTTT. Drawing the rest from reference TRBV30 and TRBJ2-2, the complete variable domain is SQTIHQWPATLVQPVGSPLSLECTVEGTSNPNLYWYRQAAGRGLQLLFYSVGIGQISSEVPQNLSASRPQDRQFILSSKKLLLSDSGFYLCAWGGGGELFFGEGSRLTVL.

The chain combines TRBV9 with TRBJ2-2; D unresolved. Trimming removed 0 bases at V and 1 base at J, with 1 base between. Germline V gene sequence: CDR1 SGDLS, CDR2 YYNGEE. There are 13 residues in the CDR3. The DNA for the CDR3 is TGTGCCAGCAGCGTAGGGAACACCGGGGAGCTGTTTTTT. As protein: CASSVGNTGELFF.

The chain joins TRBV5-1 to TRBJ2-1; TRBD2 matches 8 bases. Germline CDR1 reads SGHRS; CDR2 reads YFSETQ. This CDR3 is 15 amino acids long. J was trimmed by 4 bases and V by 0 bases; bases with no gene match: 3. The CDR3, as DNA: TGCGCCAGCAGCTTGGATGCGGGAGGTTACAATGAGCAGTTCTTC. Translation gives CASSLDAGGYNEQFF.